This is a list of T cell receptor beta chains from one sample in a study of blood T cell repertoires in COVID-19. Libraries were prepared by immunoSEQ multiplex PCR; TCRdb keeps only in-frame clonotypes and omits some of them. The data hold under 200,000 clones, with roughly 82% observed a single time. Material: PBMCs or T cells enriched from blood (not recorded which). The origin of the receptors is a man between 35 and 55 years old with acute COVID-19. The conserved cysteine and the conserved F or W are not part of the CDR3 here.

TRBJ1-2,TRBV7-8,12,ASSPTTLNYGYT
TRBJ1-2,TRBV30,11,AWGVSFGYGYT
TRBJ1-2,TRBV9,9,ASRGGYGYT
TRBJ2-1,TRBV19,14,ASRSISSGVGNEQF
TRBJ2-7,TRBV28,15,ASSLYGGRDRGLEQY
TRBJ2-2,TRBV28,13,ASSFGDRARGELF
TRBJ1-3,TRBV18,11,ASSQGGGNTIY
TRBJ2-7,TRBV6-5,12,ASSYGAQNYEQY
TRBJ2-7,TRBV25-1,9,ASSDKSEQY
TRBJ2-3,TRBV18,12,ASSPSSGLDTQY
TRBJ2-3,TRBV29-1,10,SVGQVADTQY
TRBJ1-1,TRBV18,12,ASSLQGKNTEAF
TRBJ2-1,TRBV9,12,ASSDLLLAGVQF
TRBJ2-7,TRBV2,16,ASSQPADARTSIYEQY
TRBJ1-1,TRBV6-5,10,ASSPPTSEAF
TRBJ2-7,TRBV10-3,14,AISGPEAGGIYEQY
TRBJ2-7,TRBV27,12,ASRTGTSSYEQY
TRBJ1-6,TRBV30,11,AWRGTFGSPLH
TRBJ1-6,TRBV5-4,12,ASSFSPDNSPLH
TRBJ2-1,TRBV9,13,ASSPRPRDNDEQF
TRBJ2-1,TRBV3-1/TRBV3-2,10,ASSFTSGEQF
TRBJ2-1,TRBV5-1,16,ASSISRFLSGIEHEQF
TRBJ2-1,TRBV5-1,13,ASSLEGLRDNEQF
TRBJ2-1,TRBV2,12,ASSFGQGANEQF
TRBJ1-4,TRBV11-2,10,ASSSRGEKLF
TRBJ1-2,TRBV5-1,16,ASSLAGDRWGKAYGYT
TRBJ2-1,TRBV9,14,ASSPTEGYSYNEQF
TRBJ2-2,TRBV4-3,14,ASSQDLAGAGGELF
TRBJ1-6,TRBV21-1,13,ASTNGGQYNSPLH
TRBJ1-2,TRBV7-8,11,ASAYNGEQGYT
TRBJ2-2,TRBV7-9,15,ASSLTPGTGFTGELF
TRBJ1-6,TRBV7-8,12,ASSLRDPNSPLH
TRBJ1-6,TRBV9,12,ASSPNRYNSPLH
TRBJ1-3,TRBV11-3,16,ASSFFEGDPYCGNTIY
TRBJ2-7,TRBV7-2,13,ASSPGVAGVYEQY
TRBJ1-5,TRBV7-2,11,ASSSSQGQPQH
TRBJ2-7,TRBV5-1,12,ASSSGGNTYEQY
TRBJ1-1,TRBV9,15,ASSAPISGGILAEAF
TRBJ1-5,TRBV27,11,ASSRYSNQPQH
TRBJ1-2,TRBV6-5,12,ASRPLKDSYGYT
TRBJ1-4,TRBV7-9,15,ASSLGQGSATNEKLF
TRBJ1-2,TRBV28,12,ASRPRSGNYGYT
TRBJ2-7,TRBV5-6,14,ASSLVLAGKGYEQY
TRBJ1-5,TRBV7-9,13,ASSLGDNSNQPQH
TRBJ2-2,TRBV5-6,16,ASSLVKWTGASSGELF
TRBJ2-3,TRBV11-3,12,ASSLESRGDTQY
TRBJ2-1,TRBV11-2,11,ASSLDRVNEQF